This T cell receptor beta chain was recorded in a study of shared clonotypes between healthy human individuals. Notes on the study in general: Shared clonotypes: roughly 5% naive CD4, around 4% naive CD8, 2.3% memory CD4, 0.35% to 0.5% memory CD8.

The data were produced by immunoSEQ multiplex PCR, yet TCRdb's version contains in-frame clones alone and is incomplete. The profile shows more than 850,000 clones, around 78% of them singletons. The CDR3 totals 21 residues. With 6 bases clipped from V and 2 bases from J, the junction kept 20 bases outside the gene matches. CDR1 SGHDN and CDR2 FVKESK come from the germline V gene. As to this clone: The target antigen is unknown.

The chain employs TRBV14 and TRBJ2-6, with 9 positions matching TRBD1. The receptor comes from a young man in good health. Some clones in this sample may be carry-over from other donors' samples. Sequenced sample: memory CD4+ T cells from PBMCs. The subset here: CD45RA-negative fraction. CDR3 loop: CASRHLNRGPWFPAGANVLTF. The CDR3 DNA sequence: TGTGCCAGCAGACACCTGAACAGGGGGCCTTGGTTTCCCGCTGGGGCCAACGTCCTGACTTTC.